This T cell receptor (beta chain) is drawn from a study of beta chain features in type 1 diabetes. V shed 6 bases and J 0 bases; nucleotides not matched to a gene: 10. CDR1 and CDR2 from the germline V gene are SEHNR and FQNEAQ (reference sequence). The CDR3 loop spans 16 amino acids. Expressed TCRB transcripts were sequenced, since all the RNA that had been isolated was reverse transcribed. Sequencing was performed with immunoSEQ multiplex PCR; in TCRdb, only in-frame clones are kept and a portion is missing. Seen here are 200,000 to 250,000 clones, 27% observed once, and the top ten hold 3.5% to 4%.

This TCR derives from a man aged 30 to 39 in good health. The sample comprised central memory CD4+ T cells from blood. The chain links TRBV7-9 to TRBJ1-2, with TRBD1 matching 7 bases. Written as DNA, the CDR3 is TGTGCCAGCAGTGTTACGGGACAGCCACCTAACTATGGCTACACCTTC. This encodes CASSVTGQPPNYGYTF.